Detailed here is one TCR beta chain. This sample is part of a study of blood T cell repertoires in COVID-19. Libraries were prepared by immunoSEQ multiplex PCR; TCRdb keeps only in-frame clonotypes and omits some of them. The profile shows 75,000 to 100,000 clones, around 88% of them singletons. Per the germline V gene, CDR1 is SGHRS and CDR2 is YFSETQ. Trimming removed 4 bases from V and 3 bases from J; junction bases left unmatched: 7. The CDR3 loop spans 16 amino acids. The clonotype originates from a woman older than 75 with acute or convalescent COVID-19. The genes are TRBV5-1 and TRBJ1-1, with TRBD1 identical over 12 bases. The sequencing input was peripheral blood. The CDR3 region is CASSASGTGGYTEAFF. The CDR3 coding sequence is TGCGCCAGCAGCGCGTCCGGGACAGGGGGCTACACTGAAGCTTTCTTT.